These T cell receptor beta chains were read from a single sample in a study of chemoradiotherapy in HPV16-positive cancers. TCRdb keeps only in-frame clones here, not all; method: immunoSEQ multiplex PCR. Of about 68,000 clones listed, roughly 86% were seen once; the top ten hold more than 3.5%. Sequences were derived from blood, sampled from a patient who underwent chemoradiotherapy. These receptors were obtained from a human donor with HPV-associated anogenital cancer. Each CDR3 is given with its conserved first and last residue. The D gene is left open where the match is weak. For some rows the clone size is stated as once, few or many, or as a class when expanded; others skip it.

v_gene	d_gene	abundance	j_gene	CDR3aa	CDR3nt
TRBV6-6	NA	NA	TRBJ2-7	CASSYSGTRSLEQYF	TGTGCCAGCAGTTACTCGGGGACGCGTTCTTTGGAGCAGTACTTC
TRBV5-1	NA	NA	TRBJ2-5	CASSLDQETQYF	TGCGCCAGCAGCTTGGACCAAGAGACCCAGTACTTC
TRBV15	TRBD1	once	TRBJ1-1	CATSRGQGKPEAFF	TGTGCCACCAGCAGAGGACAGGGAAAACCTGAAGCTTTCTTT
TRBV10-1	NA	NA	TRBJ2-7	CASSDFARVGDEQYF	TGCGCCAGCAGTGATTTTGCCAGGGTGGGTGATGAGCAGTACTTC
TRBV28	NA	NA	TRBJ1-2	CASSFGHKGYTF	TGTGCCAGCAGTTTCGGGCACAAAGGCTACACCTTC
TRBV19	NA	NA	TRBJ1-4	CASSTYSTSGEKLFF	TGTGCCAGTAGTACCTACAGTACCAGTGGTGAAAAACTGTTTTTT
TRBV7-9	NA	NA	TRBJ1-1	CASSQDSFGAEAFF	TGTGCCAGCAGTCAGGACAGCTTCGGTGCTGAAGCTTTCTTT
TRBV2	NA	NA	TRBJ2-7	CASIRGNSYEQYF	TGTGCCAGCATAAGGGGGAACTCCTACGAGCAGTACTTC
TRBV9	NA	NA	TRBJ2-3	CASSVEVDTQYF	TGTGCCAGCAGCGTAGAGGTTGATACGCAGTATTTT
TRBV6-5	NA	once	TRBJ2-7	CASSLPLQEQYF	TGTGCCAGCAGTTTGCCCCTTCAGGAGCAGTACTTC
TRBV5-4	TRBD1	NA	TRBJ2-7	CASSSETGPTYEQYF	TGTGCCAGCAGCTCAGAGACAGGGCCAACCTACGAGCAGTACTTC
TRBV5-1	NA	NA	TRBJ1-1	CASSLGPGTNTEAFF	TGCGCCAGCAGCTTGGGTCCAGGGACGAACACTGAAGCTTTCTTT
TRBV19	TRBD1	NA	TRBJ1-2	CASSPTGGAGYGYTF	TGTGCCAGTAGTCCCACAGGGGGCGCGGGCTATGGCTACACCTTC
TRBV28	TRBD1	once	TRBJ1-5	CASSPGGRSNQPQHF	TGTGCCAGCAGTCCAGGGGGTCGTAGCAATCAGCCCCAGCATTTT
TRBV10-3	TRBD1	NA	TRBJ2-1	CATGQDPGNEQFF	TGTGCCACCGGACAGGACCCGGGGAATGAGCAGTTCTTC
TRBV28	NA	NA	TRBJ2-5	CASTQRQGGGETQYF	TGTGCCAGCACCCAACGACAGGGAGGGGGGGAGACCCAGTACTTC
TRBV6-1	TRBD2	NA	TRBJ2-4	CASSETGRRSPWDF	TGTGCCAGCAGTGAAACCGGGAGGAGGTCTCCCTGGGACTTC
TRBV11-2	TRBD2	NA	TRBJ2-1	CASRPLAGPYNEQFF	TGTGCCAGCAGACCACTAGCGGGACCCTACAATGAGCAGTTCTTC
TRBV7-2	NA	NA	TRBJ1-1	CASSLVGTTEAFF	TGTGCCAGCAGCTTAGTAGGGACCACTGAAGCTTTCTTT
TRBV19	TRBD2	NA	TRBJ2-2	CASSIGPLAGVGNTGELFF	TGTGCCAGTAGTATAGGTCCCCTGGCGGGAGTTGGTAACACCGGGGAGCTGTTTTTT
TRBV4-1	TRBD1	medium-sized	TRBJ2-3	CASSQDVTGFLDTQYF	TGCGCCAGCAGCCAAGACGTGACAGGGTTCCTTGATACGCAGTATTTT
TRBV2	NA	NA	TRBJ2-3	CATPGWKDTQYF	TGTGCCACGCCGGGTTGGAAGGATACGCAGTATTTT
TRBV11-2	TRBD2	few	TRBJ2-1	CASSSLAGVNEQFF	TGTGCCAGCAGCTCGCTAGCGGGAGTCAATGAGCAGTTCTTC
TRBV7-2	NA	once	TRBJ1-3	CASSFSGNSGNTIYF	TGTGCCAGCAGCTTTTCAGGGAACTCTGGAAACACCATATATTTT
TRBV5-6	TRBD1	NA	TRBJ1-2	CASSQTGAEGVGYTF	TGTGCCAGCAGCCAGACAGGGGCGGAGGGAGTGGGCTACACCTTC
TRBV12-5	NA	NA	TRBJ2-2	CASGLRTGELFF	TGTGCTAGTGGTTTGAGGACCGGGGAGCTGTTTTTT
TRBV10-3	NA	NA	TRBJ1-2	CAISESGGVGGYTF	TGTGCCATCAGTGAGTCGGGGGGGGTCGGAGGCTACACCTTC
TRBV5-6	TRBD2	NA	TRBJ2-3	CASSFLAGGLTDTQYF	TGTGCCAGCAGCTTTCTAGCGGGAGGACTGACAGATACGCAGTATTTT
TRBV14	NA	NA	TRBJ2-7	CASSPDRLSAYF	TGTGCCAGCAGCCCCGACAGGTTATCAGCGTACTTC
TRBV18	NA	NA	TRBJ2-7	CASSLSLGSYEQYF	TGTGCCAGCTCTCTAAGCCTGGGGTCCTACGAGCAGTACTTC
TRBV6-1	TRBD1	NA	TRBJ2-5	CASEYRGPSTETQYF	TGTGCCAGCGAATACAGGGGGCCATCTACTGAGACCCAGTACTTC
TRBV10-1	NA	NA	TRBJ2-3	CASTGTAADTQYF	TGCGCCAGCACCGGGACCGCCGCGGATACGCAGTATTTT
TRBV28	TRBD1	NA	TRBJ1-1	CASTRTGENTEAFF	TGTGCCAGCACCCGGACAGGGGAGAACACTGAAGCTTTCTTT
TRBV28	NA	NA	TRBJ1-1	CASNLGFTGTEAFF	TGTGCCAGCAACTTAGGATTCACAGGCACTGAAGCTTTCTTT
TRBV5-1	TRBD1	NA	TRBJ1-1	CASSGTGGQMNTEAFF	TGCGCCAGCAGCGGAACAGGGGGCCAGATGAACACTGAAGCTTTCTTT
TRBV7-7	NA	NA	TRBJ1-6	CASSLADDSPLHF	TGTGCTAGCAGCTTAGCGGACGATTCACCCCTCCACTTT
TRBV11-3	NA	NA	TRBJ2-3	CASSLGVRERTDTQYF	TGTGCCAGCAGCTTAGGGGTGAGGGAACGCACAGATACGCAGTATTTT
TRBV27	NA	NA	TRBJ1-2	CASKGQDNYGYTF	TGTGCCAGCAAAGGGCAGGATAACTATGGCTACACCTTC
TRBV5-6	NA	NA	TRBJ2-3	CASSLWGHRTDTQYF	TGTGCCAGCAGCTTGTGGGGGCATCGCACAGATACGCAGTATTTT
TRBV4-1	TRBD2	NA	TRBJ2-1	CASSQDSAGGPSGEQFF	TGCGCCAGCAGCCAAGATTCAGCGGGGGGGCCAAGTGGTGAGCAGTTCTTC
TRBV6-5	NA	NA	TRBJ1-4	CASSYLGTDNEKLFF	TGTGCCAGCAGTTACCTCGGGACGGATAATGAAAAACTGTTTTTT
TRBV28	NA	NA	TRBJ2-7	CASSQEGQRYEQYF	TGTGCCAGCAGCCAAGAAGGTCAGAGATACGAGCAGTACTTC
TRBV6-1	TRBD1	NA	TRBJ1-5	CASSTRDRDQPQHF	TGTGCCAGCAGTACCCGGGACAGAGATCAGCCCCAGCATTTT
TRBV6-5	TRBD2	NA	TRBJ2-3	CASSPTSGDTDTQYF	TGTGCCAGCAGCCCGACTAGCGGGGACACAGATACGCAGTATTTT
TRBV25-1	NA	NA	TRBJ2-4	CASSDGGGTKNIQYF	TGTGCCAGCAGTGATGGAGGGGGCACCAAAAACATTCAGTACTTC
TRBV27	TRBD1	NA	TRBJ2-6	CASSRSPGQLRGGANVLTF	TGTGCCAGCAGCCGTTCCCCGGGACAGTTGAGGGGTGGGGCCAACGTCCTGACTTTC
TRBV5-4	TRBD1	NA	TRBJ1-1	CASSLVEGAWTEAFF	TGTGCCAGCAGCTTGGTGGAGGGGGCATGGACTGAAGCTTTCTTT
TRBV4-1	NA	NA	TRBJ2-7	CASSQVYEDEQYF	TGCGCCAGCAGCCAAGTCTACGAGGACGAGCAGTACTTC
TRBV19	NA	NA	TRBJ1-4	CASSISTWATNEKLFF	TGTGCCAGTAGTATCAGTACTTGGGCAACTAATGAAAAACTGTTTTTT
TRBV2	TRBD1	NA	TRBJ2-1	CASSESKGALYNEQFF	TGTGCCAGCAGTGAATCGAAGGGGGCTCTTTACAATGAGCAGTTCTTC
TRBV5-8	TRBD2	NA	TRBJ2-2	CASSAGTSGRVFF	TGTGCCAGCAGCGCCGGGACTAGCGGGAGAGTGTTTTTT
TRBV18	TRBD1	NA	TRBJ2-6	CASSPRPGTGGPGSGANVLTF	TGTGCCAGCTCACCACGTCCCGGGACAGGGGGCCCGGGCTCTGGGGCCAACGTCCTGACTTTC
TRBV7-9	NA	once	TRBJ2-5	CASSHARGPETQYF	TGTGCCAGCAGCCACGCTAGGGGACCCGAGACCCAGTACTTC
TRBV7-9	NA	NA	TRBJ1-3	CASRDSGNTIYF	TGTGCCAGCAGGGACTCTGGAAACACCATATATTTT